A single sample is the source of the 10 T cell receptor beta chains below, sequenced in a study of metastatic and nonmetastatic thyroid tumors. TCRdb re-processed the PCR reads through MiXCR. The repertoire holds more than 30,000 clones, with approximately 19% as singletons. No patient received treatment before thyroid surgery. Sequencing was done on a sample of blood. These receptors were taken from a female donor with papillary thyroid cancer or a benign thyroid nodule (not recorded which). Some clones in this sample may be carry-over from other donors' samples.

V usage is TRBV27 and J usage is TRBJ1-3; a possible D gene is TRBD1 (5 bases). The V end lost 2 bases, the J end lost 0 bases, and 11 bases lay between the germline ends. CDR3 length: 16 amino acids. Germline lookup yields CDR1 MNHEY and CDR2 SMNVEV (reference sequence). CDR3 DNA sequence: TGTGCCAGCAGTTTAGCGGGGGACTTCTCTGGAAACACCATATATTTT. Translation: CASSLAGDFSGNTIYF.

This clone showed up many times. V gene TRBV4-2 combines with J gene TRBJ2-5; 8 nucleotides align to TRBD2. The CDR3 has 15 amino acids. CDR1 is LGHNA and CDR2 is YNFKEQ in the germline V gene. V shed 3 bases, J shed 2 bases, and the junction held 5 bases outside the gene matches. The CDR3 here is CASSHRRGEQETQYF. In DNA, the CDR3 is TGTGCCAGCAGCCATCGGCGGGGGGAACAAGAGACCCAGTACTTC.

At least ten counts were recorded for this clone. This chain links TRBV27 with TRBJ1-2; D call uncertain. Trimming removed 6 bases at V and 8 bases at J, with 19 bases between. The V gene's germline CDR1 is MNHEY and CDR2 SMNVEV (reference sequence). The CDR3 covers 14 residues. This chain's CDR3 is CASSHSGARGGYTF. DNA for the CDR3: TGTGCCAGCAGCCACTCAGGAGCCCGAGGGGGCTACACCTTC.

This clone has ten or more counts. The rearrangement links TRBV19 to TRBJ2-7; a weak D match, TRBD1 (5 bases). V shed 6 bases and J shed 2 bases, with 17 bases lying between them. The germline V gene encodes CDR1 LNHDA and CDR2 SQIVND (reference sequence). This CDR3 spans 15 amino acids. The CDR3 sequence is CASSIQGWDTYEQYF. CDR3 nucleotides: TGTGCCAGTAGCATTCAGGGTTGGGATACCTACGAGCAGTACTTC.

This clone was recorded at least ten times. The chain couples TRBV6-2 or TRBV6-3 to TRBJ2-1; 9 bases are shared with TRBD1. Germline V gene data show CDR1 as MNHEY and CDR2 as SVGEGT. CDR3 length: 12 residues. The trim removed 5 bases at V and 14 bases at J, leaving 7 bases unmatched. CDR3 sequence: CASSDRTGVKFF. CDR3 DNA sequence: TGTGCCAGCAGTGACCGGACAGGGGTAAAGTTCTTC.

This clone has a handful of counts. The rearrangement links TRBV6-2 or TRBV6-3 to TRBJ1-6, with D tentatively TRBD1 (5 bases). Germline V CDR1 and CDR2: MNHEY, SVGEGT. With 2 bases removed from V and 6 bases from J, the gap between germline ends came to 23 bases. The CDR3 consists of 19 residues. CDR3 DNA sequence: TGTGCCAGCAGTTACGATTCTCGATCGACAGCCCTTATTAATTCACCCCTCCACTTT. Protein sequence: CASSYDSRSTALINSPLHF.

This clone was detected a few times. The chain uses TRBV10-3 and TRBJ1-6; D is perhaps TRBD1 (5 bases). CDR1 ENHRY and CDR2 SYGVKD come from the germline V gene. V shed 2 bases and J shed 9 bases, with 11 bases lying between them. This CDR3 has 14 amino acids. Here the CDR3 reads CAISEPGTVSPLHF. The CDR3 DNA follows: TGTGCCATCAGTGAGCCAGGGACCGTTTCACCCCTCCACTTT.

With regard to this clone: A much larger clone lies one base from this, so it may be a read error. The same CDR3 can be traced to other DNA sequences in this sample. This rearrangement joins TRBV29-1 to TRBJ2-1; D remains ambiguous. The germline CDR1 and CDR2 sequences are SQVTM and ANQGSEA. This CDR3 comprises 12 residues. V shed 3 bases and J shed 6 bases, with 9 bases lying between them. The CDR3, as DNA: TGCAGCGTTGACCCCTTAGCCAATGAGCAGTTCTTC. This translates into CSVDPLANEQFF.

The chain joins TRBV11-2 to TRBJ1-6; D may be TRBD1 (6 bases). Germline loops: CDR1 SGHAT, CDR2 FQNNGV. The V gene lost 1 base and the J gene lost 9 bases, with 13 bases spanning the gap. The length of the CDR3 is 15 residues. The chain's CDR3 is CASSLAWTAVSPLHF. The CDR3 DNA sequence: TGTGCCAGCAGCTTAGCTTGGACAGCGGTTTCACCCCTCCACTTT.

By share, this clone counts as medium-sized (0.01 to 0.1%). The genes are TRBV6-5 and TRBJ1-1; the D gene is possibly TRBD1 (6 bases). The germline V gene encodes CDR1 MNHEY and CDR2 SVGAGI. Trimming took off 2 bases at V and 7 bases at J, with 14 bases between the two ends. This CDR3 region has 14 residues. CDR3 DNA sequence: TGTGCCAGCAGTTACCTTTTTACAGGGAGTGAAGCTTTCTTT. Protein product: CASSYLFTGSEAFF.